This is a list of T cell receptor beta chains from one sample in a study of human T cells and chemical hapten exposure. TCRdb processed the RACE reads anew with MiXCR; each CDR3 protein has one entry. The data show about 84,000 distinct CDR3 sequences, about 9.4% seen once. This specimen consisted of whole blood, obtained in connection with sensitization to the hapten diphenylcyclopropenone (DPC). The origin of the receptors is a woman aged 45-65 years with alopecia areata. Some clones in this sample may be carry-over from other donors' samples. CDR3s include the opening cysteine and the closing phenylalanine or tryptophan. A D gene is named only where the DNA matches it firmly. Clone size is shown for a subset of rows, as once, few, many or a class of expanded clone.

. . TRBJ1-1 TRBV18 CASSPGLTGTEAFF TGTGCCAGCTCACCGGGTTTGACGGGCACTGAAGCTTTCTTT
many . TRBJ2-1 TRBV7-6 CASSLSPYYNEQFF TGTGCCAGCAGCTTAAGTCCGTACTACAATGAGCAGTTCTTC
. . TRBJ2-5 TRBV6-5 CASSSPGRETQYF TGTGCCAGCAGTTCCCCGGGGAGGGAGACCCAGTACTTC
many TRBD2 TRBJ2-7 TRBV3-1 CASSQPGLAIIYEQYF TGTGCCAGCAGCCAACCGGGACTAGCGATAATCTACGAGCAGTACTTC
many . TRBJ1-2 TRBV14 CASSQEEGHYGYTF TGTGCCAGCAGCCAAGAAGAGGGGCACTATGGCTACACCTTC
few . TRBJ2-1 TRBV7-8 CASSARVSVEQFF TGTGCCAGCAGCGCTCGGGTCTCAGTTGAGCAGTTCTTC
. . TRBJ2-7 TRBV6-6 CASSYRAESSYEQYF TGTGCCAGCAGTTACCGCGCAGAGAGCTCCTACGAGCAGTACTTC
few . TRBJ1-4 TRBV7-2 CGSARAPNEKLFF TGTGGTTCGGCCAGGGCCCCCAATGAAAAACTGTTTTTT
few . TRBJ1-3 TRBV5-1 CASSPGAYSGNTIYF TGCGCCAGCAGCCCAGGGGCCTACTCTGGAAACACCATATATTTT
. . TRBJ1-5 TRBV21-1 CARLRQDKFPSNQPQHF TGTGCCAGATTGAGGCAGGACAAATTTCCGAGCAATCAGCCCCAGCATTTT
few . TRBJ1-1 TRBV6-6 CATCAQGGTEAFF TGTGCCACTTGTGCTCAAGGGGGCACTGAAGCTTTCTTT
many TRBD1 TRBJ2-7 TRBV7-9 CASSLPTGGAYEQYF TGTGCCAGCAGCTTACCGACAGGGGGCGCCTACGAGCAGTACTTC
. TRBD2 TRBJ2-5 TRBV29-1 CSVAKGLASETQYF TGCAGCGTTGCAAAGGGACTAGCATCAGAGACCCAGTACTTC
many . TRBJ2-7 TRBV11-2 CASSLVQTYEQYF TGTGCCAGCAGCCTCGTGCAGACCTACGAGCAGTACTTC
many TRBD1 TRBJ2-4 TRBV28 CASSYDRGSTYF TGTGCCAGCAGCTATGACAGGGGGTCCACGTACTTC
few . TRBJ2-5 TRBV5-1 CASSLDGNPEETQYF TGCGCCAGCAGCTTGGATGGAAATCCTGAAGAGACCCAGTACTTC
many . TRBJ2-3 TRBV7-2 CASSPRGNTQYF TGTGCCAGCAGCCCAAGGGGAAATACGCAGTATTTT
. TRBD2 TRBJ2-3 TRBV5-1 CASSLGLAGGSTDTQYF TGCGCCAGCAGCTTGGGACTAGCGGGGGGATCCACAGATACGCAGTATTTT
. . TRBJ1-1 TRBV6-2/TRBV6-3 CASSSNTWAFF TGTGCCAGCAGTTCAAACACATGGGCTTTCTTT
many . TRBJ2-2 TRBV7-9 CASSLILNRELFF TGTGCCAGCAGCTTGATACTTAACCGGGAGCTGTTTTTT
few TRBD2 TRBJ2-3 TRBV27 CASSLASPSGRVTDTQYF TGTGCCAGCAGTTTAGCCTCTCCTAGCGGGAGGGTCACAGATACGCAGTATTTT
few . TRBJ2-2 TRBV30 CAWSELSSGELFF TGTGCCTGGAGTGAGCTCAGTTCCGGGGAGCTGTTTTTT
many TRBD2 TRBJ2-7 TRBV20-1 CSAILGTSGVYEQYF TGCAGTGCTATCTTAGGGACTAGCGGGGTCTACGAGCAGTACTTC
many TRBD2 TRBJ2-1 TRBV29-1 CSVEDGLAGINEQFF TGCAGCGTTGAAGACGGGCTAGCGGGAATCAATGAGCAGTTCTTC
. . TRBJ2-3 TRBV9 CASSVLGTQADTQYF TGTGCCAGCAGCGTACTCGGGACACAAGCAGATACGCAGTATTTT
. . TRBJ2-7 TRBV7-9 CASSLAQGTYEQYF TGTGCCAGCAGCTTAGCTCAGGGAACCTACGAGCAGTACTTC
few . TRBJ2-1 TRBV20-1 CSARGASWGSYNEQFF TGCAGTGCTAGGGGGGCCTCGTGGGGCTCCTACAATGAGCAGTTCTTC
many TRBD1 TRBJ2-2 TRBV11-1 CASSGDRGTGELFF TGTGCCAGCAGCGGGGACAGGGGGACCGGGGAGCTGTTTTTT
. . TRBJ1-5 TRBV2 CASSELAGPGNQPQHF TGTGCCAGCAGTGAATTGGCAGGACCAGGCAATCAGCCCCAGCATTTT
few . TRBJ1-1 TRBV7-9 CASSPGGGGNTEAFF TGTGCCAGCAGCCCCGGGGGAGGAGGAAACACTGAAGCTTTCTTT
many . TRBJ2-2 TRBV21-1 CASSHRTVETGELFF TGTGCCAGCAGCCATAGGACAGTTGAAACCGGGGAGCTGTTTTTT
few TRBD1 TRBJ1-5 TRBV12-3/TRBV12-4 CASSSRTGTNQPQHF TGTGCCAGCAGTTCACGGACAGGGACAAACCAGCCCCAGCATTTT
. TRBD1 TRBJ2-1 TRBV29-1 CSVVRDRGDEQFF TGCAGCGTTGTCCGGGACAGGGGTGATGAGCAGTTCTTC
. TRBD1 TRBJ2-1 TRBV10-3 CAIRGTDQEQFF TGTGCCATCAGAGGGACAGATCAGGAGCAGTTCTTC
many . TRBJ2-7 TRBV19 CASRGSGQMYEQYF TGTGCCAGTAGGGGGAGTGGGCAGATGTACGAGCAGTACTTC
few . TRBJ1-1 TRBV10-1 CASSESGAGNTEAFF TGCGCCAGCAGTGAGTCTGGGGCGGGGAACACTGAAGCTTTCTTT
. . TRBJ1-1 TRBV7-2 CASSLALTRTNTEAFF TGTGCCAGCAGCTTAGCCTTGACACGGACGAACACTGAAGCTTTCTTT
few TRBD2 TRBJ2-3 TRBV29-1 CSVGTSGTDTQYF TGCAGCGTTGGTACTAGCGGCACAGATACGCAGTATTTT
. . TRBJ2-2 TRBV4-3 CASSQQGGDTGELFF TGCGCCAGCAGCCAACAGGGAGGTGACACCGGGGAGCTGTTTTTT
medium-sized TRBD1 TRBJ1-5 TRBV28 CASSPVGQDSNQPQHF TGTGCCAGCAGCCCCGTGGGACAGGATAGCAATCAGCCCCAGCATTTT
many . TRBJ1-1 TRBV29-1 CSVANSQGSEAFF TGCAGCGTTGCGAATTCCCAGGGCTCTGAAGCTTTCTTT
. TRBD1 TRBJ1-2 TRBV18 CASSRTGLSYGYTF TGTGCCAGCTCAAGGACAGGACTCAGCTATGGCTACACCTTC
few . TRBJ2-5 TRBV28 CASSLLGRGAQETQYF TGTGCCAGCAGTTTATTGGGCAGGGGGGCCCAAGAGACCCAGTACTTC
. . TRBJ1-2 TRBV28 CASTTGQLHGYTF TGTGCCAGCACCACCGGACAGCTCCATGGCTACACCTTC
. . TRBJ1-3 TRBV11-2 CASSSIRHLSGNTIYF TGTGCCAGCAGCTCGATCCGACACCTATCTGGAAACACCATATATTTT
many . TRBJ2-2 TRBV12-3/TRBV12-4 CASSFEVETGELFF TGTGCCAGCAGTTTCGAGGTAGAAACCGGGGAGCTGTTTTTT
. TRBD2 TRBJ2-1 TRBV20-1 CSAPGTNVNEQFF TGCAGTGCTCCCGGGACTAACGTAAATGAGCAGTTCTTC